Each of the 22 T cell receptor beta chains below was sequenced from the same sample in a study of glioma-infiltrating T cells. The iRepertoire nested amplicon-rescue multiplex PCR amplified TCR alpha and beta CDR3s from RNA. TCRdb reprocessed the multiplex PCR reads via MiXCR and lists one record per CDR3 protein. The table has some 99,000 distinct CDR3 sequences, less than 30% seen once. Input material: glioma tissue, nonneoplastic brain tissue, or PBMCs (not recorded which). The receptors derive from a human donor with low-grade glioma or glioblastoma, undergoing nonglioma brain surgery, or in good health (not recorded which).

This clonotype came up many times. This chain links TRBV7-2 with TRBJ2-7; 8 bases match TRBD2. There are 15 residues in the CDR3. V dropped 1 base and J dropped 4; count of bases not matched to a gene: 6. The germline V gene has CDR1 SGHTA and CDR2 FQGNSA. CDR3 DNA sequence: TGTGCCAGCAGCTTAGATAGCGGGACTCCATACGAGCAGTACTTC. It specifies CASSLDSGTPYEQYF.

About this clonotype itself: An end of the junction does not agree with germline; a read error may underlie this. This chain connects TRBV29-1 to TRBJ2-7; 10 nucleotides agree with TRBD1. The germline V gene encodes CDR1 SQVTM and CDR2 ANQGSEA. This CDR3 has 15 amino acids. The CDR3 DNA reads TGCAGAGTTGAAGAGCGGGGACAGGGGACCTACGAGCAGTACTTC. Its translation: CRVEERGQGTYEQYF.

To note about this clonotype: A read error may be the cause here, since a much bigger clone is one base away. The genes are TRBV12-3 or TRBV12-4 and TRBJ1-2; the D is unclear. The CDR3 spans 14 residues. The V and J ends lost 4 bases and 3 bases respectively, with 12 bases between them. In DNA form, the CDR3 reads TGTGCCAGCAGTTATCATCAAGGCGACTATGGCTACACCTTC. The encoded protein is CASSYHQGDYGYTF.

In its sample, this clonotype was seen a few times. The CDR3 reads CASSPDEGWGNGYTF. The CDR3 DNA reads as TGTGCCAGCAGTCCAGACGAGGGGTGGGGGAATGGCTACACCTTC. The chain uses TRBV12-3 or TRBV12-4 and TRBJ1-2; possibly TRBD1 for D (5 bases). V was cut by 5 bases and J by 6 bases, with 19 bases left in between. This CDR3 comprises 15 residues.

This chain links TRBV24-1 with TRBJ1-1; the D is unclear. V lost 3 bases, J lost 10 bases, and 8 bases lay in between. This CDR3 contains 11 residues. CDR1 is KGHDR and CDR2 is SFDVKD in the germline V gene. The CDR3 DNA reads TGTGCCACCAGTGATCCAGGAATAGCTTTCTTT. This encodes CATSDPGIAFF.

A remark on this clonotype: Mismatch with germline at one junction end may stem from a read error. The chain links TRBV5-4 to TRBJ1-1, with D possibly matching TRBD1 (6 bases). There are 17 residues in the CDR3. Germline loops: CDR1 SGHNT, CDR2 YYREEE (reference sequence). The chain's CDR3 is CAGSLGALGVQNTEAFF. CDR3 coding DNA: TGTGCCGGCAGCTTGGGGGCTTTGGGAGTCCAAAACACTGAAGCTTTCTTT.

As for this clonotype: One end of the junction does not line up with germline, which may come from a read error. V and J are TRBV28 and TRBJ2-7; tentative D call: TRBD1 (6 bases). Germline V gene sequence: CDR1 MDHEN, CDR2 SYDVKM. The CDR3 sequence is 15 residues long. Here the CDR3 reads CDSTPGQGTLIEQYF. CDR3 DNA: TGTGACAGCACGCCGGGGCAGGGGACCCTTATCGAGCAGTACTTC.

This clonotype was detected only a few times. The J gene is TRBJ2-1, the V gene TRBV3-1, with TRBD2 as a possible D gene (6 bases). Germline V gene lookup returns CDR1 LGHDT and CDR2 YNNKEL (reference sequence). This CDR3 contains 17 residues. V was clipped by 2 bases and J by 5 bases, with 19 bases between them. The CDR3 DNA reads as TGTGCCAGCAGCCAACGGACTACCTCCAACGGACACAATGAGCAGTTCTTC. Protein: CASSQRTTSNGHNEQFF.

This clonotype was detected a few times. The rearrangement links TRBV3-1 to TRBJ2-5; D is undetermined. The CDR3 contains 14 residues. V was cut by 0 bases and J by 5 bases, with 10 bases left in between. Per the germline V gene, CDR1 is LGHDT and CDR2 is YNNKEL (reference sequence). This CDR3 is CASSQEWARETQYF. CDR3 bases: TGTGCCAGCAGCCAAGAGTGGGCGAGGGAGACCCAGTACTTC.

In this sample, this clonotype turned up many times. The gene calls are TRBV7-9 and TRBJ2-7; D is possibly TRBD1 (5 bases). Trimming cost V 5 bases and J 5 bases, with 13 bases left between them. The length of the CDR3 is 13 residues. The germline gives CDR1 SEHNR, CDR2 FQNEAQ (reference sequence). The CDR3 is CASSVGAPNEQYF. CDR3 DNA sequence: TGTGCCAGCAGCGTAGGGGCCCCAAACGAGCAGTACTTC.

Many counts were recorded for this clonotype. This chain links TRBV7-9 with TRBJ2-5; D tentatively reads TRBD1 or TRBD2 (6 bases each). This CDR3 spans 13 amino acids. Trimming left V 5 bases short and J 4 bases short, with 11 bases between. CDR1 is SEHNR and CDR2 is FQNEAQ in the germline V gene (reference sequence). CDR3 nucleotides: TGTGCCAGCAGCCCCGAGGGGGGAGAGACCCAGTACTTC. Protein sequence: CASSPEGGETQYF.

This clonotype was observed at least ten times. The CDR3 is CSAKRQGVTYGYTF. CDR3 nucleotides: TGCAGTGCTAAACGACAGGGGGTAACCTATGGCTACACCTTC. The chain combines TRBV20-1 with TRBJ1-2, with 9 bases that match TRBD1. Germline CDR1 is DFQATT and CDR2 is SNEGSKA (reference sequence). The CDR3 spans 14 residues. V shed 4 bases, J shed 4 bases, and the junction held 7 bases outside the gene matches.

This clonotype was recorded at least ten times. The genes are TRBV20-1 and TRBJ1-5, with D possibly matching TRBD1 (5 bases). Germline V CDR1 and CDR2: DFQATT, SNEGSKA (reference sequence). V was clipped by 4 bases and J by 3 bases, with 7 bases between them. This CDR3 contains 12 residues. The CDR3 DNA sequence: TGCAGTGCTACGGACACCAATCAGCCCCAGCATTTT. Protein sequence: CSATDTNQPQHF.

The chain couples TRBV5-1 to TRBJ2-1; D perhaps matches TRBD2 (5 bases). The ends were cut back, 5 bases at V and 7 bases at J, with 16 bases in the middle. This CDR3 has 14 amino acids. Germline assignment: CDR1 SGHRS and CDR2 YFSETQ. The CDR3: CASRAREGGNEQFF. The CDR3 DNA is TGCGCCAGCAGAGCCCGAGAGGGCGGGAATGAGCAGTTCTTC.

This clonotype was counted at least ten times. Compared with germline, one end of the junction differs, possibly owing to a read error. The chain combines TRBV7-2 with TRBJ2-7, with TRBD2 matching 9 bases. CDR1 SGHTA and CDR2 FQGNSA come from the germline V gene. This CDR3 region has 14 residues. The CDR3 nucleotides read TGTGCCAGCAGTTTCGGACTAGCGCTAGGACGTAAGCACTTC. Amino acid sequence: CASSFGLALGRKHF.

This clonotype has ten or more counts. This sequence joins TRBV7-2 and TRBJ1-2; unclear D gene. Germline V gene sequence: CDR1 SGHTA, CDR2 FQGNSA. Trimming pared 2 bases from V and 7 bases from J, leaving 17 bases between. The length of the CDR3 is 15 residues. CDR3 protein: CASSLRPLAVLGYTF. In nucleotides, the CDR3 is TGTGCCAGCAGCTTACGTCCGCTTGCTGTTCTTGGCTACACCTTC.

Remarks on this clonotype: A much larger clone lies one base from this, so it may be a read error. In nucleotides, the CDR3 is TGTGCCAGCAGTTCTATCGGCGGGGCCTACGAGCAGTACTTC. The encoded protein is CASSSIGGAYEQYF. The V call is TRBV27, the J call TRBJ2-7; possible D gene TRBD2, 6 bases. This CDR3 comprises 14 residues. V was pared by 4 bases and J by 2 bases, with 12 bases between. Germline V gene sequence: CDR1 MNHEY, CDR2 SMNVEV (reference sequence).

This clonotype was seen a handful of times. The chain recombines TRBV29-1 with TRBJ2-7, with D perhaps assigned TRBD1 or TRBD2 (5 bases each). Germline loops: CDR1 SQVTM, CDR2 ANQGSEA. The V and J ends lost 1 base and 0 bases respectively, with 13 bases between them. CDR3 size: 15 residues. CDR3 DNA sequence: TGCAGCGTTGAAGGATCCAGGGAGAGCTCCTACGAGCAGTACTTC. This sequence encodes CSVEGSRESSYEQYF.

The sample holds many counts of this clonotype. The chain employs TRBV5-4 and TRBJ2-5; D ambiguous. V shed 1 base and J shed 4 bases, with 8 bases lying between them. The CDR3 consists of 13 residues. CDR1 and CDR2 from the germline V gene are SGHNT and YYREEE (reference sequence). The CDR3 DNA reads as TGTGCCAGCAGCTTGTCCTCGCGAGAGACCCAGTACTTC. It translates to CASSLSSRETQYF.

The rearrangement links TRBV25-1 to TRBJ1-1, with a possible D match to TRBD1 (6 bases). V dropped 7 bases and J dropped 4 bases, with 16 bases sitting between them. The CDR3 loop spans 14 amino acids. Germline loops: CDR1 MGHDK, CDR2 SYGVNS. This CDR3 reads CASNRDGLPTEAFF. Written as DNA, the CDR3 is TGTGCCAGCAACAGGGACGGGCTGCCCACTGAAGCTTTCTTT.

The chain joins TRBV14 to TRBJ2-6; D might be TRBD2 (7 bases). V was trimmed by 0 bases and J by 13 bases, leaving 19 bases between them. Germline assignment: CDR1 SGHDN and CDR2 FVKESK. The CDR3 has 16 residues. This chain's CDR3 is CASSQDWAGARVVLTF. The CDR3 DNA follows: TGTGCCAGCAGCCAAGATTGGGCGGGGGCCAGAGTAGTCCTGACTTTC.

This clonotype occurred many times. This chain links TRBV2 with TRBJ1-1; D call uncertain. The CDR3 sequence is 14 residues long. V was trimmed by 4 bases and J by 0 bases, leaving 9 bases between them. CDR1 is SNHLY and CDR2 is FYNNEI in the germline V gene. CDR3 in amino acids: CASSVSQLNTEAFF. The CDR3 region has the DNA TGTGCCAGCAGTGTGTCACAGTTGAACACTGAAGCTTTCTTT.